A single sample is the source of the 21 T cell receptor beta chains below, sequenced in a study of blood T cell repertoires in COVID-19. TCRdb's table, derived via immunoSEQ multiplex PCR, lists solely in-frame clones and lacks some. The data contain 150,000 to 200,000 clones, around 87% of them singletons. Sequenced material: peripheral blood. Receptor source: a man between 60 and 75 years old with COVID-19, enrolled during active disease.

The genes are TRBV5-1 and TRBJ1-5; 11 bases align to TRBD1. The CDR3 loop spans 16 amino acids. Unmatched junction bases numbered 7, after V lost 4 bases and J lost 4 bases. Germline lookup yields CDR1 SGHRS and CDR2 YFSETQ. The CDR3 loop is CASSGGTGGSNQPQHF. The CDR3 region has the DNA TGCGCCAGCAGCGGCGGGACAGGGGGATCGAATCAGCCCCAGCATTTT.

The genes are TRBV7-8 and TRBJ1-1; D is possibly TRBD1 (6 bases). The CDR3 totals 16 residues. Germline CDR1 is SGHVS and CDR2 is FQNEAQ. V dropped 7 bases and J dropped 1 base, with 19 bases sitting between them. The CDR3 spells CASIRRGGFRNTEAFF. The CDR3, as DNA: TGTGCCAGCATCCGTCGGGGGGGCTTTCGGAACACTGAAGCTTTCTTT.

The J gene is TRBJ1-6, the V gene TRBV27, with D possibly matching TRBD1 (6 bases). The CDR3 is made up of 15 amino acids. Germline CDR1 MNHEY, CDR2 SMNVEV (reference sequence). V lost 10 bases, J lost 5 bases, and 18 bases lay in between. In nucleotides, the CDR3 is TGTGCCACTAAACTCCTACGGACAGATAATTCACCCCTCCACTTT. Translation gives CATKLLRTDNSPLHF.

CDR3 coding DNA: TGTGCCAGCAGCCAAGGTCTGAGTGACTATGGCTACACCTTC. This encodes CASSQGLSDYGYTF. V usage is TRBV3-1 (or the pseudogene TRBV3-2) and J usage is TRBJ1-2; D is ambiguous. The CDR3 consists of 14 residues. Germline CDR1 is LGHDT and CDR2 is YNNKEL (reference sequence). The V end lost 1 base, the J end lost 3 bases, and 9 bases lay between the germline ends.

The V and J genes are TRBV6-4 and TRBJ2-1; 7 bases fit TRBD2. CDR3 length: 13 amino acids. J gave up 10 bases and V 0 bases, and 3 bases lay outside the gene matches. Germline V gene data show CDR1 as MRHNA and CDR2 as SNTAGT. The CDR3 reads CASSDSGGWEQFF. The CDR3 nucleotides are TGTGCCAGCAGTGACTCGGGGGGGTGGGAGCAGTTCTTC.

The chain recombines TRBV21-1 with TRBJ1-2; TRBD1 is the table's D call, not checked against the DNA. TRBV21-1 is an annotated pseudogene. CDR3 length equals 18 residues. The DNA of the CDR3 is TGTGCCAGCAGCGGTTGGGCAGGGGGCCGTAGAGGGCCCTATGGCTACACCTTC. This sequence encodes CASSGWAGGRRGPYGYTF.

This chain uses TRBV18 with TRBJ1-3; D is perhaps TRBD1 (6 bases). Germline V gives CDR1 KGHSH, CDR2 LQKENI. Trimming cost V 2 bases and J 0 bases, with 11 bases left between them. The CDR3 is 16 amino acids. CDR3 amino acids: CASSPGQPDSGNTIYF. CDR3 in DNA: TGTGCCAGCTCACCAGGACAGCCGGACTCTGGAAACACCATATATTTT.

The chain carries TRBV7-2 and TRBJ2-1; D may be TRBD2 (6 bases). This CDR3 is built from 18 residues. Germline V gene sequence: CDR1 SGHTA, CDR2 FQGNSA. Trimming removed 7 bases from V and 0 bases from J, with 22 bases in between. CDR3 protein: CASKLRRERARSYNEQFF. CDR3 nucleotides: TGTGCCAGCAAACTTAGGCGAGAGCGGGCACGCTCCTACAATGAGCAGTTCTTC.

This clone has just one count. The J gene is TRBJ2-7, the V gene TRBV10-3; 7 nucleotides agree with TRBD1. The CDR3 loop spans 13 amino acids. V shed 7 bases, J shed 3 bases, and the junction held 6 bases outside the gene matches. CDR1 is ENHRY, CDR2 SYGVKD, per germline. The CDR3 DNA reads as TGTGCCATCAACCAAGGGGGCGGCTACGAGCAGTACTTC. Translated: CAINQGGGYEQYF.

V gene TRBV7-2 combines with J gene TRBJ2-1; 12 nucleotides align to TRBD2. Trimming removed 5 bases from V and 14 bases from J; junction bases left unmatched: 19. Germline V gives CDR1 SGHTA, CDR2 FQGNSA. CDR3 size: 17 residues. DNA for the CDR3: TGTGCCAGCAGCCTCAACTTTGGGGCTAGCGGGAGGGCCGGTAAGTTCTTC. Protein product: CASSLNFGASGRAGKFF.

This clone has a single count. V and J are TRBV18 and TRBJ1-1; D is undetermined. Trimming took 2 bases from V and 1 from J, leaving 8 bases between them. This CDR3 region has 14 residues. Germline CDR1 is KGHSH and CDR2 is LQKENI. The CDR3: CASSPGLTNTEAFF. The CDR3 DNA follows: TGTGCCAGCTCACCAGGGCTGACGAACACTGAAGCTTTCTTT.

This chain uses TRBV4-2 with TRBJ1-5, with D perhaps TRBD1 (5 bases). V gave up 1 base and J gave up 7 bases, with 11 bases separating them. The CDR3 length is 14 residues. The germline V gene has CDR1 LGHNA and CDR2 YNFKEQ. CDR3 coding DNA: TGTGCCAGCAGCCAAGGGTGGGGGGACCAGCCCCAGCATTTT. Encoded protein: CASSQGWGDQPQHF.

The chain recombines TRBV19 with TRBJ1-2, with TRBD1 matching 9 bases. This CDR3 region has 13 residues. The germline gives CDR1 LNHDA, CDR2 SQIVND (reference sequence). V lost 5 bases to trimming and J lost 7 bases; unmatched junction nucleotides: 5. The DNA of the CDR3 is TGTGCCAGTAGTTGGACAGGGGAGTTTGGCTACACCTTC. It codes for CASSWTGEFGYTF. The full variable domain, completed using reference TRBV19 and TRBJ1-2, is DGGITQSPKYLFRKEGQNVTLSCEQNLNHDAMYWYRQDPGQGLRLIYYSQIVNDFQKGDIAEGYSVSREKKESFPLTVTSAQKNPTAFYLCASSWTGEFGYTFGSGTRLTVV.

The chain is built from TRBV11-3 and TRBJ2-1; 7 nucleotides agree with TRBD2. The ends lost 1 base at V and 7 bases at J; junction bases unmatched: 4. CDR3 length: 14 amino acids. The germline CDR1 and CDR2 sequences are SGHNT and YENEEA. The CDR3 here is CASSLGSSGNEQFF. CDR3 in DNA: TGTGCCAGCAGCTTAGGTAGTAGCGGGAATGAGCAGTTCTTC.

The V and J genes are TRBV5-6 and TRBJ2-3; D possibly corresponds to TRBD2 (6 bases). CDR3 length equals 15 residues. Germline V gene data show CDR1 as SGHDT and CDR2 as YYEEEE. V dropped 0 bases and J dropped 0 bases, with 8 bases sitting between them. The CDR3 region is CASSLVAASTDTQYF. CDR3 DNA sequence: TGTGCCAGCAGCTTGGTAGCGGCTAGCACAGATACGCAGTATTTT.

The chain carries TRBV7-6 and TRBJ2-2; D remains unclear. V lost 4 bases and J 4 bases, leaving 13 bases between the germline ends. The CDR3 is 15 residues long. Per germline, CDR1 SGHVS and CDR2 FNYEAQ. The chain's CDR3 is CASSSAVGVTGELFF. The CDR3 nucleotides read TGTGCCAGCAGCTCGGCTGTGGGCGTCACCGGGGAGCTGTTTTTT. Supplemented by reference TRBV7-6 and TRBJ2-2, the full variable domain reads GAGVSQSPRYKVTKRGQDVALRCDPISGHVSLYWYRQALGQGPEFLTYFNYEAQQDKSGLPNDRFSAERPEGSISTLTIQRTEQRDSAMYRCASSSAVGVTGELFFGEGSRLTVL.

This chain uses TRBV6-2 or TRBV6-3 with TRBJ2-1, with D perhaps matching TRBD2 (6 bases). Germline CDR1 MNHEY, CDR2 SVGEGT. V was clipped by 2 bases and J by 2 bases, with 10 bases between them. The CDR3 sequence is 15 residues long. CDR3 amino acids: CASSYGGTPYNEQFF. The CDR3 nucleotides read TGTGCCAGCAGTTACGGGGGGACCCCCTACAATGAGCAGTTCTTC.

The chain joins TRBV15 to TRBJ2-1, with D maybe TRBD1 (5 bases). The CDR3 length is 13 residues. V was cut by 0 bases and J by 8 bases, with 8 bases left in between. The germline V gene has CDR1 LNHNV and CDR2 YYDKDF (reference sequence). The DNA for the CDR3 is TGTGCCACCAGCAGAGATGTACAGGATGAGCAGTTCTTC. Translated, it gives CATSRDVQDEQFF.

The chain uses TRBV4-2 and TRBJ2-6, with 7 bases lining up with TRBD2. V lost 0 bases to trimming and J lost 1 base; unmatched junction nucleotides: 12. Germline values: CDR1 LGHNA, CDR2 YNFKEQ. The CDR3 covers 20 residues. The CDR3 loop is CASSQDHSVGAGSGANVLTF. The DNA of the CDR3 is TGTGCCAGCAGCCAAGATCATTCAGTCGGAGCGGGATCTGGGGCCAACGTCCTGACTTTC.

The chain uses TRBV28 and TRBJ2-2; 8 bases fit TRBD2. V was clipped by 6 bases and J by 0 bases; unmatched bases: 3. The germline gives CDR1 MDHEN, CDR2 SYDVKM. The CDR3 consists of 15 residues. CDR3 in DNA: TGTGCCAGCAGATTCGGGGGGGCGAACACCGGGGAGCTGTTTTTT. This sequence encodes CASRFGGANTGELFF.

This chain connects TRBV19 to TRBJ2-3; tentatively, D is TRBD2 (6 bases). Germline CDR1 reads LNHDA; CDR2 reads SQIVND (reference sequence). The CDR3 has 15 amino acids. Between the trimmed V and J ends, which lost 6 bases and 6 bases, there was a span of 19 bases. CDR3 protein: CASRRSGPAADTQYF. DNA of the CDR3: TGTGCCAGTAGACGGAGCGGGCCCGCCGCGGATACGCAGTATTTT.